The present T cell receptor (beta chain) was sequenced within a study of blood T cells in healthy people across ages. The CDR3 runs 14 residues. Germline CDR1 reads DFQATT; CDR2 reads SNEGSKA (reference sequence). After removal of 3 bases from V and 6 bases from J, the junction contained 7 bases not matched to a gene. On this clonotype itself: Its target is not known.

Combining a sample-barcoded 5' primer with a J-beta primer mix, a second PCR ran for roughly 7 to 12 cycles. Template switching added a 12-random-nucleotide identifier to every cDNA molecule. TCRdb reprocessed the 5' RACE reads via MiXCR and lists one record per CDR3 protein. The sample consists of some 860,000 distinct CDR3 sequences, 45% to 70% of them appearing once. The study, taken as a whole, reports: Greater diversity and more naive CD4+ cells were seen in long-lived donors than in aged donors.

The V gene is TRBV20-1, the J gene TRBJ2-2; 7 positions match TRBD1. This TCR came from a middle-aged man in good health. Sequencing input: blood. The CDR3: CSARRQGVAGELFF. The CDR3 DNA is TGCAGTGCTAGGCGGCAGGGGGTTGCCGGGGAGCTGTTTTTT.